The clone carrying this T cell receptor beta chain was observed a few times. These data originate in a study of control samples from healthy donors and cancer patients. This CDR3 comprises 15 residues. Germline-derived CDR1 and CDR2 are SNHLY and FYNNEI. Trimming took 4 bases from V and 9 from J, leaving 16 bases between them. Here immunoSEQ multiplex PCR was the method, and the copy in TCRdb shows in-frame clones only, minus some. Of 100,000 to 150,000 clones listed, over 80% are singletons. Material: blood. This clonotype was obtained from a woman in her 50s in good health. The chain combines TRBV2 with TRBJ1-6; D perhaps matches TRBD1 (6 bases). The CDR3 nucleotides are TGTGCCAGCAGTGGCCGACAGGATTCGGGTTCACCCCTCCACTTT. Amino acids: CASSGRQDSGSPLHF.